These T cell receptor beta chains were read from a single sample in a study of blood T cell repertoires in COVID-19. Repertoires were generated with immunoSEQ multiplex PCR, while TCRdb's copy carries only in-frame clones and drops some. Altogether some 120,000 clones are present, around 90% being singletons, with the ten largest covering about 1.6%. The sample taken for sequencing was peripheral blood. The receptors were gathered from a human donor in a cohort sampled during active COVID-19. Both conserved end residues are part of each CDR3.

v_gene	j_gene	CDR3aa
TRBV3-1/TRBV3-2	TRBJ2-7	CASSHGQGSYEQYF
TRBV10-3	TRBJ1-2	CAISRDREGYTF
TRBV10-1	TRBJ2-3	CASSESIVEADTQYF
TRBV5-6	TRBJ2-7	CASSWAGTGAYEQYF
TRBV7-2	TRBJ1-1	CASSQTGGMNTEAFF
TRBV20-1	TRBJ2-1	CSASGGRAPNEQFF
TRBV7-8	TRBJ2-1	CASNGAGGPISLYEQFF
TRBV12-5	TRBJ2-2	CASGLVLTALTGTSGGRTGELFF
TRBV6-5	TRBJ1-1	CASSYSGVMRTEAFF
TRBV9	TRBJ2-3	CASSAAGAGGLDTQYF
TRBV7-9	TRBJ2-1	CASSTRGGVEQFF
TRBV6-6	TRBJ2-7	CASGGRTSGSLQYF
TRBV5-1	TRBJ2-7	CASSLSGGTYEQYF
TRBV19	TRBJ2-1	CATNPGNEQFF
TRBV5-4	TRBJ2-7	CASSLTGSEQYF
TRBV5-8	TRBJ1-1	CASSFQGAVTEAFF
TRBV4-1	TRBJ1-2	CASSRYDRGNYGYTF
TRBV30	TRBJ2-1	CAWRGERGRGRIREAVRGISEQFF
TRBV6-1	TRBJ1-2	CASSETGTGIYYGYTF
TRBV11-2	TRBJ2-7	CASSLEFAEVSF
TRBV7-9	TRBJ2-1	CASSLEGTRGNEQFF
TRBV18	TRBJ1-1	CASSPGGAGGTEAFF
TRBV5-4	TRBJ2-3	CASSLQNTQYF
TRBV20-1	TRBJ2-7	CSASSGIGSYEQYF
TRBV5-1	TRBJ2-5	CASSLVPGGQETQYF
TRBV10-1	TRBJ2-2	CASSESYREGELFF
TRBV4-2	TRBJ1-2	CASSQENRAGGGYTF
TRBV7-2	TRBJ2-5	CASSLGLAGTQETQYF
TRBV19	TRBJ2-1	CASSIRRGLAGFNEQFF
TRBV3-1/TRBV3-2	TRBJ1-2	CASSQGAGRAYGYTF
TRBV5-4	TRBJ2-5	CASSGQGKQETQYF
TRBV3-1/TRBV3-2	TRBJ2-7	CASSHQRGRIEQYF
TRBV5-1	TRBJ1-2	CASSLDIPNYGYTF
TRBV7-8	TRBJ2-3	CASSLLAPPDTQYF
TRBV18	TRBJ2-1	CASSPTGLATATYNEQFF
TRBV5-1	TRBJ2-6	CASSSGTPAGANVLTF
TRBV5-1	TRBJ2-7	CASSHSVAYEQYF
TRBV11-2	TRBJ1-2	CASSFSYSPTF
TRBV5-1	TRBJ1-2	CASSLEPGNSVYGYTF
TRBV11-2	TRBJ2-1	CASSLVTSGSSNEQFF
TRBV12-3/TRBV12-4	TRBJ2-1	CASSRTSNNEQFF
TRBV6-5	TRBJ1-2	CASSDYGYTF
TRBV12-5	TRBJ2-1	CASGGGREQFF
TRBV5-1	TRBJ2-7	CASSLSPARGAAGEQYF
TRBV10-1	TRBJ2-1	CASSVSPGLGNEQFF
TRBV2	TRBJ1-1	CASREQGGTEAFF
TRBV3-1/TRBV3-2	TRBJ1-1	CASSQHPDRVGGKWVAFF
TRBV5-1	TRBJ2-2	CASTGLTGELFF
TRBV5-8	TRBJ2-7	CASSFLGVRGYEQYF
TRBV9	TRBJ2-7	CASSPTAAGASSYEQYF
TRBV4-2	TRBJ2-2	CASSRSGGAFHGELFF
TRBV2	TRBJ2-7	CASTAGRAFTYEQYF
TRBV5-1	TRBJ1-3	CASSSGQGSGNTIYF
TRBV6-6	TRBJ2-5	CASSAQGRLGETQYF